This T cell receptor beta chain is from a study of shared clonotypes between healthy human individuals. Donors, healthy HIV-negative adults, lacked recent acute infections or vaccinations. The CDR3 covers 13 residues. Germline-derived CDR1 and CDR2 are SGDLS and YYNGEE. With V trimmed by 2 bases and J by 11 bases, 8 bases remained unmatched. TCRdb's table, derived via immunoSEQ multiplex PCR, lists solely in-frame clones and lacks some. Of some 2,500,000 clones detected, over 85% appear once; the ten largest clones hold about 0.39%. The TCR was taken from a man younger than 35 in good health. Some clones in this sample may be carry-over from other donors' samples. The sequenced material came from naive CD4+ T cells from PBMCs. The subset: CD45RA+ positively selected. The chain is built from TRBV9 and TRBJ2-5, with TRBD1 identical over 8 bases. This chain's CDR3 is CASSVDRGYEQYF. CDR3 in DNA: TGTGCCAGCAGCGTTGACAGGGGTTATGAGCAGTACTTC.